This T cell receptor (beta chain) was identified during a study of blood T cell repertoires in COVID-19. Across the study: Sources were T cells, B-cell-depleted T cells, or PBMCs; the material itself was cDNA or gDNA.

In its sample, this clone was seen a few times. Sequencing was performed with immunoSEQ multiplex PCR; in TCRdb, only in-frame clones are kept and a portion is missing. The sample lists over 55,000 clones, around 83% occurring once. The V end lost 4 bases, the J end lost 4 bases, and 11 bases lay between the germline ends. The CDR3 sequence is 13 residues long. Germline V gene sequence: CDR1 SGHAT, CDR2 FQNNGV. Sequencing was performed on peripheral blood. The chain employs TRBV11-2 and TRBJ2-7; D is undetermined. The sequence came from a man between 45 and 60 years old with COVID-19, enrolled during active disease. The CDR3 coding sequence is TGTGCCAGCAGCTCCGCGCCCTCTTACGAGCAGTACTTC. Protein: CASSSAPSYEQYF.